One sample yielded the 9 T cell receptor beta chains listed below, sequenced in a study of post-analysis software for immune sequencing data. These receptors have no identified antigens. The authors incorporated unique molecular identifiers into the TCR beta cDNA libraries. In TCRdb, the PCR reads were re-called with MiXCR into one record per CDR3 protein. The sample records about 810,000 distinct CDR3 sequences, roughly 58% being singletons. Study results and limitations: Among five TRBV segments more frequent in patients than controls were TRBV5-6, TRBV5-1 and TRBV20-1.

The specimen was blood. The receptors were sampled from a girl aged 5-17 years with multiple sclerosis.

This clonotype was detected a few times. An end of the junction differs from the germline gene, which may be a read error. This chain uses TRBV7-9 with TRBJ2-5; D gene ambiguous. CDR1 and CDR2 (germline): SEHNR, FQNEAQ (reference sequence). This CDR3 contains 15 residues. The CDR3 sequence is CASSLSKLYQETQYF. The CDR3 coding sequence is TGTGCCAGCAGCTTATCGAAACTTTACCAGGAGACCCAGTACTTC.

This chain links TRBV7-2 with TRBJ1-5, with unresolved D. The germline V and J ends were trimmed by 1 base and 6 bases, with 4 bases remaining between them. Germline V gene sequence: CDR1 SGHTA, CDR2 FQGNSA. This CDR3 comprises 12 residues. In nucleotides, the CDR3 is TGTGCCAGCAGCTTAGACACTCAGCCCCAGCATTTT. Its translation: CASSLDTQPQHF.

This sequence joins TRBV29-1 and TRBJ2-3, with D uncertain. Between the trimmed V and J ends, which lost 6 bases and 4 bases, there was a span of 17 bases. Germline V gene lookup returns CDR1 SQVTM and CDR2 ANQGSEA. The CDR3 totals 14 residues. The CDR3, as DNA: TGCAGCGTAACATCGGGCGCCCGCCCAGATACGCAGTATTTT. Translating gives CSVTSGARPDTQYF.

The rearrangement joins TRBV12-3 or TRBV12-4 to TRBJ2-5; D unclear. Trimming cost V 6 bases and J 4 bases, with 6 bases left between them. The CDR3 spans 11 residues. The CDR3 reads CASRSVETQYF. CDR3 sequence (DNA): TGTGCCAGCAGATCTGTAGAGACCCAGTACTTC.

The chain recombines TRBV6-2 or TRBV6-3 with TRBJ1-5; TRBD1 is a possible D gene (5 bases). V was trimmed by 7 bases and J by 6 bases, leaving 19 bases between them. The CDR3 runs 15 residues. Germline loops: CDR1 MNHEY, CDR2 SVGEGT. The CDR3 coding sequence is TGTGCCAGCACCGCAGGGAGTCGGTATGGTCAGCCCCAGCATTTT. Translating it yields CASTAGSRYGQPQHF.

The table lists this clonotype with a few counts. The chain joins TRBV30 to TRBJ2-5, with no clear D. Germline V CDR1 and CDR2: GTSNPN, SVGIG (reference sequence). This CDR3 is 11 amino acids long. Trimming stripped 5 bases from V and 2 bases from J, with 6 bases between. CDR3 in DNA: TGTGCCTGGGGGTCACAAGAGACCCAGTACTTC. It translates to CAWGSQETQYF.

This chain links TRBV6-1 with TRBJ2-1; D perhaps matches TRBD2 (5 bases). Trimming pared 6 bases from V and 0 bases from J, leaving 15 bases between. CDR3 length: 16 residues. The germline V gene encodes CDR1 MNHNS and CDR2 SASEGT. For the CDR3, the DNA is TGTGCCAGCAGGGAAACGGACTGGGGCTCCTACAATGAGCAGTTCTTC. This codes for CASRETDWGSYNEQFF.

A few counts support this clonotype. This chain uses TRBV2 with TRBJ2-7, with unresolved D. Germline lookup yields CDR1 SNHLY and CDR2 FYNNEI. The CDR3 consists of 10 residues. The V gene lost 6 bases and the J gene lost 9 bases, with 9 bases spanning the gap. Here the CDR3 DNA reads TGTGCCAGCAGCCCCTCGGGGCAGTACTTC. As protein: CASSPSGQYF.

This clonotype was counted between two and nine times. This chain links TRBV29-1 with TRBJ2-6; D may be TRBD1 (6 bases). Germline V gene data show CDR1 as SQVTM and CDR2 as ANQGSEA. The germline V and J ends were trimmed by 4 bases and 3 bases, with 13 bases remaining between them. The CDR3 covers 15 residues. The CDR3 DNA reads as TGCAGCGTTGTAGACAGGCTAGGTGGGGCCAACGTCCTGACTTTC. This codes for CSVVDRLGGANVLTF.